This TCR beta chain emerged from a study of shared clonotypes between healthy human individuals. Study observations and caveats: Across subsets, estimated richness was generally greater for naive than for memory populations.

Germline loops: CDR1 SGHNT, CDR2 YENEEA. The length of the CDR3 is 16 residues. Losses at the gene ends were 1 base for V and 7 bases for J; bases not matched to a gene: 5. In regard to this clone: No antigen is known for it.

Several immunoSEQ 96-well plates shared each subset's DNA, each plate a replicate. Data came from immunoSEQ multiplex PCR; TCRdb stores just in-frame clones and leaves some out. Of some 1,400,000 clones listed, roughly 96% are singletons. The chain employs TRBV11-3 and TRBJ2-1, with 12 nucleotides matching TRBD2. Sequencing was done on a sample of naive CD4+ T cells sorted from blood. Subset reported: CD45RA+ positively selected. The receptor was isolated from a man aged 25 to 40 in good health. CDR3 in DNA: TGTGCCAGCAGCTTAGCCCTAGCGGGAGGGCCTAATGAGCAGTTCTTC. Translating it yields CASSLALAGGPNEQFF.